The 10 T cell receptor beta chains below all came from one sample that was sequenced in a study of T cell responses to AZD1222 COVID-19 vaccine. The assay was immunoSEQ multiplex PCR, and TCRdb's table has in-frame clones only and misses some. The sample holds approximately 270,000 clones, roughly 93% seen once. Sample: peripheral blood, taken 28 days after the second AZD1222 dose. These receptors all come from an adult who received the AZD1222 COVID-19 vaccine.

CDR3 DNA: TGTGCCAGCAGTTTAACTCAGGGGGCGAATTCACCCCTCCACTTT. Its translation: CASSLTQGANSPLHF. The chain employs TRBV27 and TRBJ1-6, with TRBD1 matching over 8 bases. After removal of 2 bases from V and 7 bases from J, the junction contained 4 bases not matched to a gene. The CDR3 runs 15 residues. CDR1 is MNHEY and CDR2 is SMNVEV in the germline V gene (reference sequence).

This chain links TRBV5-6 with TRBJ2-7, with D possibly matching TRBD1 (6 bases). With 5 bases removed from V and 4 bases from J, the gap between germline ends came to 10 bases. Germline V gene data show CDR1 as SGHDT and CDR2 as YYEEEE. CDR3 length: 12 amino acids. CDR3 protein: CASSTGSYEQYF. As DNA, the CDR3 is TGTGCCAGCAGTACAGGGTCTTACGAGCAGTACTTC.

This chain connects TRBV9 to TRBJ2-3; D assignment may be TRBD1 or TRBD2 (5 bases each). CDR3 length: 14 amino acids. Germline V gene data show CDR1 as SGDLS and CDR2 as YYNGEE. Trimming removed 1 base from V and 1 base from J, with 7 bases in between. The CDR3 DNA is TGTGCCAGCAGCGTACGAGGGGGCACAGATACGCAGTATTTT. Its translation: CASSVRGGTDTQYF.

CDR3 sequence: CASSVQSGGVQPQHF. CDR3 DNA: TGTGCCAGCAGTGTTCAATCAGGGGGGGTTCAGCCCCAGCATTTT. This chain joins TRBV2 and TRBJ1-5, with 7 bases aligning to TRBD1. The CDR3 is 15 residues long. The germline gives CDR1 SNHLY, CDR2 FYNNEI. The trim removed 4 bases at V and 6 bases at J, leaving 9 bases unmatched.

Points on this clone: Additional DNA sequences in this sample encode the identical CDR3. The chain joins TRBV27 to TRBJ2-7, with unresolved D. Trimming stripped 0 bases from V and 0 bases from J, with 6 bases between. The CDR3 extends over 14 amino acids. The germline CDR1 and CDR2 sequences are MNHEY and SMNVEV (reference sequence). CDR3 bases: TGTGCCAGCAGTTTATCGGGCAGCTCCTACGAGCAGTACTTC. It specifies CASSLSGSSYEQYF.

The chain combines TRBV7-8 with TRBJ1-5, with D hard to call. The CDR3 runs 16 residues. V gave up 5 bases and J gave up 0 bases, with 14 bases separating them. Germline CDR1 and CDR2: SGHVS and FQNEAQ. DNA for the CDR3: TGTGCCAGCAGCCCCGAACAGTCGAATAGCAATCAGCCCCAGCATTTT. This sequence encodes CASSPEQSNSNQPQHF.

This clone was counted a few times. V usage is TRBV11-1 and J usage is TRBJ1-1; D not certain. CDR3 length equals 14 residues. Germline CDR1 reads SGHAT; CDR2 reads FQDESV (reference sequence). Trimming stripped 2 bases from V and 5 bases from J, with 12 bases between. As DNA, the CDR3 is TGTGCCAGCAGCTTATTAGGCCCGACTACTGAAGCTTTCTTT. Residues: CASSLLGPTTEAFF.

The chain combines TRBV3-1 (or the pseudogene TRBV3-2) with TRBJ2-2; TRBD2 aligns across 7 bases. The germline gives CDR1 LGHDT, CDR2 YNNKEL (reference sequence). The CDR3 totals 15 residues. With V trimmed by 4 bases and J by 7 bases, 9 bases remained unmatched. CDR3 region: CASSPAGRRSGELFF. The DNA of the CDR3 is TGTGCCAGCAGCCCTGCCGGGAGGCGGAGCGGGGAGCTGTTTTTT.

V usage is TRBV12-3 or TRBV12-4 and J usage is TRBJ2-3; D might be TRBD2 (6 bases). The CDR3 is 13 amino acids. V lost 4 bases to trimming and J lost 2 bases, with 7 bases between them. The CDR3 loop is CASSWGDTDTQYF. CDR3 nucleotide sequence: TGTGCCAGCAGTTGGGGGGACACAGATACGCAGTATTTT.

This chain links TRBV7-2 with TRBJ1-6, with D possibly TRBD1 on 5 matching bases. The CDR3 extends over 13 amino acids. V was pared by 5 bases and J by 7 bases, with 9 bases between. Germline V CDR1 and CDR2: SGHTA, FQGNSA. CDR3 amino acids: CASSRRANSPLHF. CDR3 nucleotide sequence: TGTGCCAGCAGCCGCAGGGCGAATTCACCCCTCCACTTT. The complete variable domain, with remaining parts taken from reference TRBV7-2 and TRBJ1-6, reads GAGVSQSPSNKVTEKGKDVELRCDPISGHTALYWYRQSLGQGLEFLIYFQGNSAPDKSGLPSDRFSAERTGGSVSTLTIQRTQQEDSAVYLCASSRRANSPLHFGNGTRLTVT.